The 14 T cell receptor beta chains below were found in one sample sequenced in a study of Ad26.COV2.S vaccination and SARS-CoV-2 variants. Profiled with immunoSEQ multiplex PCR; TCRdb holds only in-frame clones, not every one. In the table there are hundreds of thousands of clones, 65% to 90% of which are singletons. The treatment here: around 19 received Ad26.COV2.S at low or high dose, single or two shots; about 5 received placebo; per-sample allocation not given. The samples date from day 63 after the first vaccine or placebo injection. This specimen consisted of peripheral blood, obtained in a trial of Ad26.COV2.S vaccine versus placebo. Receptor source: a person between 18 and 65 years old who received the Ad26.COV2.S COVID-19 vaccine or a placebo.

The V gene is TRBV20-1, the J gene TRBJ2-7, with D uncertain. Germline V gene lookup returns CDR1 DFQATT and CDR2 SNEGSKA (reference sequence). This CDR3 is 13 amino acids long. The V end lost 3 bases, the J end lost 0 bases, and 9 bases lay between the germline ends. In nucleotides, the CDR3 is TGCAGTGCTAGTTACAGCCTCTCCTACGAGCAGTACTTC. It codes for CSASYSLSYEQYF.

The genes are TRBV29-1 and TRBJ2-7; no clear D gene. The V and J ends lost 6 bases and 0 bases respectively, with 9 bases between them. CDR3 length equals 12 residues. CDR1 and CDR2 (germline): SQVTM, ANQGSEA. The CDR3 region is CSVLTSSYEQYF. CDR3 bases: TGCAGCGTGTTAACAAGCTCCTACGAGCAGTACTTC.

The gene calls are TRBV15 and TRBJ2-1, with unresolved D. From germline, CDR1 is LNHNV and CDR2 YYDKDF (reference sequence). The CDR3 sequence is 16 residues long. V was clipped by 1 base and J by 1 base, with 11 bases between them. The CDR3 protein is CATSRGLGRSYNEQFF. CDR3 coding DNA: TGTGCCACCAGCAGAGGCCTCGGTAGGTCCTACAATGAGCAGTTCTTC.

The chain recombines TRBV2 with TRBJ2-2; 7 nucleotides agree with TRBD1. Germline assignment: CDR1 SNHLY and CDR2 FYNNEI. This CDR3 has 14 residues. V shed 6 bases and J 6 bases; nucleotides not matched to a gene: 7. CDR3 coding DNA: TGTGCCAGCAGGCCGAACAGGGGACCCGGGGAGCTGTTTTTT. Amino acids: CASRPNRGPGELFF.

The chain combines TRBV2 with TRBJ1-1, with unresolved D. The CDR3 contains 13 residues. Between the trimmed V and J ends, which lost 7 bases and 4 bases, there was a span of 13 bases. Germline V gene sequence: CDR1 SNHLY, CDR2 FYNNEI. CDR3 residues: CASIPSAGTEAFF. In DNA, the CDR3 is TGTGCCAGCATCCCATCAGCTGGCACTGAAGCTTTCTTT.

J is TRBJ2-1 and V is TRBV3-1 (or the pseudogene TRBV3-2); 9 bases are shared with TRBD2. The CDR3 spans 14 residues. J was trimmed by 6 bases and V by 4 bases; bases with no gene match: 4. Germline assignment: CDR1 LGHDT and CDR2 YNNKEL (reference sequence). CDR3 protein: CASSLTSGSNEQFF. In nucleotides, the CDR3 is TGTGCCAGCAGCCTGACTAGCGGCAGCAATGAGCAGTTCTTC.

The chain is built from TRBV4-1 and TRBJ1-2; TRBD1 matches 8 bases. V was pared by 0 bases and J by 1 base, with 7 bases of the junction left unmatched. CDR1 is MGHRA and CDR2 is YSYEKL in the germline V gene. The CDR3 contains 17 residues. The DNA for the CDR3 is TGCGCCAGCAGCCAAGATCAGGGGGCGAGTTTTAACTATGGCTACACCTTC. Translation: CASSQDQGASFNYGYTF.

The chain uses TRBV9 and TRBJ2-2; D perhaps matches TRBD1 (6 bases). CDR3 length: 14 residues. Looked up from germline, CDR1 is SGDLS and CDR2 is YYNGEE. Between the trimmed V and J ends, which lost 5 bases and 0 bases, there was a span of 8 bases. CDR3 amino acids: CASRQGTNTGELFF. CDR3 sequence (DNA): TGTGCCAGCAGACAGGGAACGAACACCGGGGAGCTGTTTTTT.

This clone was detected once. The chain carries TRBV28 and TRBJ2-6; TRBD2 matches at 7 bases. With V trimmed by 2 bases and J by 1 base, 8 bases remained unmatched. Germline CDR1 MDHEN, CDR2 SYDVKM. The CDR3 extends over 18 amino acids. The CDR3 sequence is CASSLTGGGASGANVLTF. The DNA for the CDR3 is TGTGCCAGCAGTTTAACGGGGGGTGGGGCGTCTGGGGCCAACGTCCTGACTTTC.

The table lists this clone with a count of one. This chain links TRBV21-1 with TRBJ2-6; TRBD1, the table's D call, lacks a check against the DNA. TRBV21-1 is labeled a pseudogene. The CDR3 loop spans 16 amino acids. The CDR3 loop reads CASNSNQGIGANVLTF. The CDR3 nucleotides read TGTGCCAGCAACTCAAACCAGGGCATCGGGGCCAACGTCCTGACTTTC.

The chain links TRBV24-1 to TRBJ2-1; D is perhaps TRBD2 (6 bases). The CDR3 spans 14 residues. Trimming pared 6 bases from V and 2 bases from J, leaving 10 bases between. CDR1 KGHDR and CDR2 SFDVKD come from the germline V gene. CDR3 coding DNA: TGTGCCACCAGTAGGGACTCGCCCTACAATGAGCAGTTCTTC. Its translation is CATSRDSPYNEQFF.

The V and J genes are TRBV2 and TRBJ1-4; D not certain. V lost 3 bases, J lost 5 bases, and 7 bases lay in between. Germline V lookup: CDR1 SNHLY, CDR2 FYNNEI. This CDR3 is built from 13 residues. CDR3 DNA sequence: TGTGCCAGCAGTGAGTGGAGGAATGAAAAACTGTTTTTT. It specifies CASSEWRNEKLFF.

V and J are TRBV2 and TRBJ2-2; 10 bases align to TRBD1. CDR3 length: 15 amino acids. CDR1 and CDR2 (germline): SNHLY, FYNNEI. The V gene end was trimmed by 4 bases and the J gene end by 2 bases; junction bases not matched to a gene: 1. Written as DNA, the CDR3 is TGTGCCAGCAGTGGACAGGGGGCTAACACCGGGGAGCTGTTTTTT. As protein: CASSGQGANTGELFF.

This clone was counted a few times. The chain carries TRBV10-1 and TRBJ2-2, with no clear D. CDR1 is WNHNN, CDR2 SYGVQD, per germline (reference sequence). Trimming cost V 0 bases and J 7 bases, with 9 bases left between them. The length of the CDR3 is 14 residues. CDR3 coding DNA: TGCGCCAGCAGTGAGTCGAGCTATGGCGGGGAGCTGTTTTTT. This gives the protein CASSESSYGGELFF.